This T cell receptor beta chain was captured by sequencing in a study of cytomegalovirus exposure and HLA in healthy donors (dated by TCRdb to about 2017). About the full investigation: According to an earlier analysis of around 600 of the donors, 150 million to 200 million T cells yielded roughly 100 million unique TCR beta sequences and approximately 280 Gb of sequence data. About 300 gigabases of sequencing data and 70 million to 100 million unique TCR sequences made up an early release that covered 500 to 700 HLA-typed donors. Among the roughly 430 genotyped donors, 81% belonged to the genetic ancestry cluster associated with self-reported Caucasian donors. The study aimed to test whether signatures of past pathogen exposure could be identified by cataloging public T cell receptors. The study profiled the T cell repertoires of around 700 subjects by immunosequencing and related them to cytomegalovirus serostatus. A separate validation cohort of about 110 different subjects was used in addition to the roughly 620-subject first cohort. The study combined high-throughput TCR immunosequencing, statistical association of individual TCRs with disease status, and machine learning to predict cytomegalovirus infection status. To study patterns of TCR occurrence, a later analysis re-analyzed previously published TCR beta repertoires from 700 or so donors and added high-resolution HLA genotyping. Rather than drawing on any new phenotypic data, the later analysis identified candidate immune exposures from TCR beta sequences and the way those sequences occurred across donors. In an earlier analysis of a few hundred of the donors, high-throughput TCR beta sequencing was used to judge whether each TCR beta V gene segment behaved as functional or pseudogenic. Donor age, sex, ethnicity and CMV serostatus were compiled together with the repertoire data. In a later genetic analysis, genome-wide SNP genotypes for about three fifths of the roughly 670 donors were used, and that subset was treated as a discovery cohort. All discovery cohort repertoires had been generated using a single sequencing platform. Class I and class II HLA loci were covered by the typing at four-digit resolution. The number of donors typed differed by locus, with about 629-640 for A, B, C, DRB1 and DQB1, roughly 520 for DQA1, over 600 for DPA1, and around 450 for DPB1. A handful of DR-DQ haplotypes were handled as single units for association and clustering because linkage in the cohort was strong. Among 300 to 450 genotyped donors of the cohort, an average of approximately 250,000 unique TCR beta nucleotide sequences were sequenced per donor, 15% to 20% of them non-productive. What the authors observed across the whole study: The classifier was reported to diagnose cytomegalovirus status with high specificity and sensitivity in both the original and validation cohorts. A total of 150 or so TCR beta chains were listed by the study as associated with cytomegalovirus. The authors suggested that the approach could potentially be generalized to other disease states and immunological phenotypes. A later genetic analysis reported fewer N-insertions in productive TCRs among donors in an Asian-associated ancestry cluster than the roughly 650-donor mean. Specific HLA alleles were associated with roughly 16,000 TCR beta sequences at a false discovery rate of 0.05 in a later analysis. For the cohort, immune exposure information was limited to CMV serostatus. Linkage disequilibrium might explain the correlated functional status among segregating V segments, but an unknown experimental factor could not be excluded. An association between a missense DCLRE1C variant and V-gene and J-gene trimming of TCR beta chains was found in a later genetic analysis and replicated in an independent cohort. Sequencing depth was assumed to be roughly uniform across donors in the presence/absence analyses, though that assumption may not hold. In an earlier analysis of under 600 of the donors, most TCR beta V segments were observed in productive rearrangements about 90% or about 30% of the time, broadly matching IMGT annotations. In a later analysis, TCR association rates were found to vary across HLA loci, with the most associated TCRs seen for DRB1 alleles and the fewest for HLA-C alleles. A further reported finding was that TCR beta sequences accurately predicted the HLA-A and HLA-B alleles for most subjects in the first cohort. Several of the top co-occurrence clusters appeared to be linked to parvovirus B19, influenza, CMV and Epstein-Barr virus, according to a later analysis. This cohort had only TCR beta chains sequenced, and the lack of alpha or paired-chain data limited which features could be detected. In a later analysis, most CMV-associated TCR beta chains were found to appear HLA-restricted, with HLA associations seemingly driven largely by CMV exposure. In a later analysis, HLA-associated TCR beta chains were found to be more clonally expanded and to have lower generation probabilities than equally common non-associated chains. Some IMGT-functional V segments, including TRBV6-2 and TRBV6-3, could not be told apart with the 87-base-pair reads, so those segments were excluded. Because counts were too low, seventeen rarely observed V segments, including chromosome 9 orphons, were left out of the earlier analysis of some 600 of the donors. In vitro tests confirmed that a few of the cytomegalovirus-associated TCR beta chains recognize cytomegalovirus antigens. The sequencing pipeline was judged likely to have produced a cluster of highly shared sequence variants as a technical artifact. Because some donors lacked HLA typing at each locus, the association tests relied only on the typed subset. Strong co-occurrence of HLA alleles, especially DR and DQ, made assigning TCR associations to individual alleles difficult. Most TCR sequences were observed very rarely across donors, whereas some public TCRs were present in many individuals.

In total, 630 or so healthy bone marrow donors made up the cohort. All cohort members were sampled while nominally healthy, although unrecorded immune exposures were likely present. The donor was CMV seropositive and belonged to the group of about 290 seropositive cohort members. Each donor provided a peripheral blood sample, and peripheral blood mononuclear cells were used for TCR beta sequencing. The Qiagen DNeasy Blood Extraction Kit was used to extract genomic DNA from the blood cell samples. Library prep was done by the immunoSEQ multiplex PCR assay. The multiplex PCR relied on a mix of 60 forward primers for TCR Vbeta segments and 13 reverse primers for TCR Jbeta segments. The CDR3 region of rearranged TCR beta genes was amplified from genomic DNA with a multiplex PCR assay. The amplified TCR beta libraries were sequenced on the Illumina HiSeq System as 87-base-pair reads. In the paper's pipeline: A later analysis counted approximately 76 million unique TCR beta chains across the 666 repertoires, and roughly 10 million of these chains were shared by at least two donors. A nearest-neighbor algorithm error-corrected the raw reads and collapsed the reads into unique sequences, merging closely related sequences to remove PCR and sequencing errors. Alignment of CDR3 sequences to IMGT reference sequences was used to assign V, D and J gene segments. For a sequence to be retained, at least a six-nucleotide match to both a V gene segment and a J gene segment was required. Rearrangements were classified as productive when the CDR3 lacked stop codons and remained in frame with V and J, and all other rearrangements were classified as non-productive. CDR3 was defined according to IMGT convention as the region running from the second conserved V-encoded cysteine to the conserved J-encoded phenylalanine. The earlier analysis of roughly 590 of the donors excluded any sequence lacking an unambiguous match to a single V gene segment. An earlier analysis of 587 of the donors called V segments functional above 56.7% productive rearrangements and segregating when the between-donor standard deviation exceeded 5%. A statistical classification framework was developed to diagnose cytomegalovirus status using the catalog of TCR beta chain sequences. V and J gene assignment, in a later analysis, came from comparing TCR nucleotide sequences with IMGT/GENE-DB human TR gene sequences. The TCRdist pipeline was used in a later analysis to assign CDR3 sequences and most-parsimonious VDJ recombination scenarios. A later analysis defined each TCR beta chain by its CDR3 amino acid sequence plus V-gene family, and excluded reads lacking a unique V-gene family. To address suspected cross-contamination and a sequencing artifact, a later analysis removed a few hundred highly shared, low-generation-probability nucleotide sequences. In a later analysis, a clonal expansion index for each public chain was calculated from normalized within-repertoire ranks of inferred template counts. In a later analysis, generation probabilities were computed with a VDJ recombination model fitted to out-of-frame rearrangements, and the resulting probabilities were checked against IGoR. Hypergeometric tests were used in a later analysis to score TCR-TCR, TCR-HLA and TCR-CMV co-occurrence, with a repertoire-size bias correction applied to the TCR pairs. To estimate false discovery rates, a later analysis permuted the HLA or CMV assignments 20 times. In a later analysis, co-occurring TCRs were grouped using DBSCAN, with TCRdist sequence similarity added in when clustering inside HLA-allele-positive subsets. Repertoires with fewer than 30,000 or more than 120,000 public chains, plus five repertoires with anomalous nucleotide sharing, were excluded from co-occurrence clustering. TCRdb retrieved this table from immuneACCESS and kept in-frame rearrangements only. Not all clones are present; in checked studies, unresolved V genes account for under half, and no reason is known for the remainder. D and trimming were read from the DNA, whereas the V and J calls and clone size are those reported in that table. Recorded for this sample are some 87,000 clones; about four fifths of them occurred a single time. Approximately 5.6% of the sample lies in the top ten.

In its sample, this clone was seen a few times. There is no known antigen for this receptor. Nothing much larger sits one base from this clone, and base qualities are not available. The CDR3 numbers 15 residues from cysteine through phenylalanine. Only CDR3 DNA remains: 45 bases, in frame from the first base. In the germline V gene, CDR1 corresponds to SGDLS and CDR2 to YYNGEE. V is cut back by 0 bases and J by 1 base, with 3 bases in the junction unmatched. Sequencing used PBMCs. The chain is assembled from TRBV9 and TRBJ2-5, with 7 junctional bases fitting TRBD2. This TCR derives from a man between 18 and 35 years old in good health and CMV-seropositive. Here the CDR3 is given as CASSVEGGSQETQYF. The DNA sequence follows: TGTGCCAGCAGCGTAGAAGGCGGGAGCCAAGAGACCCAGTACTTC. The CDR3 plus the reference TRBV9 and TRBJ2-5 genes for the other parts give the full variable domain: DSGVTQTPKHLITATGQRVTLRCSPRSGDLSVYWYQQSLDQGLQFLIQYYNGEERAKGNILERFSAQQFPDLHSELNLSSLELGDSALYFCASSVEGGSQETQYFGPGTRLLVL.